The 14 T cell receptor beta chains below all came from one sample that was sequenced in a study of cytomegalovirus exposure and HLA in healthy donors. PCR primers comprised 60 Vbeta and 13 Jbeta primers. Data came from immunoSEQ multiplex PCR; TCRdb stores just in-frame clones and leaves some out. Of around 110,000 clones in the sample, around three fifths are singletons; the top ten hold under 9%. The sample consisted of PBMCs. The receptor set was obtained from a woman in her forties in good health and CMV-seropositive.

The table lists this clone with a few counts. The chain employs TRBV10-3 and TRBJ2-7; TRBD2 agrees at 10 bases. Germline loops: CDR1 ENHRY, CDR2 SYGVKD. J was trimmed by 5 bases and V by 6 bases; bases with no gene match: 4. This CDR3 is built from 13 residues. The CDR3 spells CAIRASGSNEQYF. The CDR3 nucleotides are TGTGCCATCAGGGCTAGCGGGAGCAACGAGCAGTACTTC.

This clone was seen just once. The chain employs TRBV9 and TRBJ2-7, with 7 bases matching TRBD2. The CDR3 covers 16 residues. Germline V gives CDR1 SGDLS, CDR2 YYNGEE. Trimming removed 4 bases from V and 0 bases from J; junction bases left unmatched: 10. DNA for the CDR3: TGTGCCAGCAGCCCCGAGGTTGCGGGAGACTCCTACGAGCAGTACTTC. This translates into CASSPEVAGDSYEQYF.

This clone has just a few counts. The chain uses TRBV5-1 and TRBJ2-7, with TRBD1 as a possible D gene (6 bases). V lost 2 bases, J lost 3 bases, and 15 bases lay in between. The CDR3 spans 15 residues. CDR1 and CDR2 from the germline V gene are SGHRS and YFSETQ. CDR3 nucleotides: TGCGCCAGCAGCTTTGTAGCAGGGGCCTTCTACGAGCAGTACTTC. Residues: CASSFVAGAFYEQYF.

The DNA of the CDR3 is TGTGCCTGGAGCGCCGACCTGCATCAGGGCGGAGCTTTCTTT. This translates into CAWSADLHQGGAFF. This chain connects TRBV30 to TRBJ1-1, with D possibly matching TRBD1 (5 bases). V dropped 3 bases and J dropped 10 bases, with 21 bases sitting between them. This CDR3 spans 14 amino acids. CDR1 is GTSNPN and CDR2 is SVGIG in the germline V gene (reference sequence).

The rearrangement uses TRBV9 and TRBJ2-7; D gene uncertain. Germline V gives CDR1 SGDLS, CDR2 YYNGEE. This CDR3 has 15 residues. V was clipped by 4 bases and J by 3 bases, with 17 bases between them. The CDR3 coding sequence is TGTGCCAGCAGCCCCCCTCAAAGTGGCTTCTACGAGCAGTACTTC. Residues: CASSPPQSGFYEQYF. Complete variable domain (other parts from reference TRBV9 and TRBJ2-7): DSGVTQTPKHLITATGQRVTLRCSPRSGDLSVYWYQQSLDQGLQFLIQYYNGEERAKGNILERFSAQQFPDLHSELNLSSLELGDSALYFCASSPPQSGFYEQYFGPGTRLTVT.

The CDR3 region is CAIGTQSSGELFF. The CDR3, as DNA: TGTGCCATCGGGACTCAAAGTTCCGGGGAGCTGTTTTTT. The rearrangement joins TRBV10-3 to TRBJ2-2; possible D gene TRBD2, 6 bases. CDR3 length: 13 amino acids. Trimming cost V 8 bases and J 6 bases, with 13 bases left between them. Per the germline V gene, CDR1 is ENHRY and CDR2 is SYGVKD.

Relative to its sample, this clone is medium-sized. The chain has TRBV4-1 and TRBJ2-7; the match to TRBD1 covers 7 bases. The CDR3 spans 15 residues. J was trimmed by 0 bases and V by 6 bases; bases with no gene match: 8. Germline lookup yields CDR1 MGHRA and CDR2 YSYEKL. The CDR3 region has the DNA TGCGCCAGCAGACTCGACAGGGTGAGCTCCTACGAGCAGTACTTC. Translation: CASRLDRVSSYEQYF.

Here the CDR3 reads CATSRDRAGGQSDTQYF. The CDR3 coding sequence is TGTGCCACCAGCAGAGATAGGGCGGGGGGGCAATCAGATACGCAGTATTTT. The genes are TRBV15 and TRBJ2-3; TRBD2 matches at 9 bases. This CDR3 region has 17 residues. Germline loops: CDR1 LNHNV, CDR2 YYDKDF (reference sequence). With 0 bases clipped from V and 4 bases from J, the junction kept 8 bases outside the gene matches.

This chain links TRBV18 with TRBJ2-3, with D uncertain. The germline V gene has CDR1 KGHSH and CDR2 LQKENI. This CDR3 is 14 amino acids long. Trimming pared 3 bases from V and 2 bases from J, leaving 9 bases between. The CDR3: CASSPGVITDTQYF. CDR3 DNA: TGTGCCAGCTCACCCGGTGTCATCACAGATACGCAGTATTTT.

This clone was counted between two and nine times. V gene TRBV6-1 combines with J gene TRBJ1-1; 8 positions agree with TRBD1. Germline CDR1 is MNHNS and CDR2 is SASEGT. The V segment lost 3 bases and the J segment 7 bases; nucleotides outside the gene matches: 4. The CDR3 has 13 residues. CDR3 amino acids: CASSDRGRVEAFF. Here the CDR3 DNA reads TGTGCCAGCAGTGACAGGGGGCGGGTTGAAGCTTTCTTT.

To note about this clone: Within the sample, other DNA sequences also encode this same CDR3. The chain has TRBV9 and TRBJ2-5, with TRBD2 matching over 16 bases. CDR1 is SGDLS, CDR2 YYNGEE, per germline. The V gene end was trimmed by 4 bases and the J gene end by 2 bases; junction bases not matched to a gene: 2. The CDR3 has 16 amino acids. The CDR3 loop reads CASSLGLAGGQETQYF. DNA for the CDR3: TGTGCCAGCAGCCTGGGACTAGCGGGGGGGCAAGAGACCCAGTACTTC.

The gene calls are TRBV9 and TRBJ2-2, with 9 bases fitting TRBD1. V shed 3 bases and J 6 bases; nucleotides not matched to a gene: 6. The CDR3 contains 15 residues. The germline V gene has CDR1 SGDLS and CDR2 YYNGEE. The CDR3 DNA follows: TGTGCCAGCAGCGGGGGGACAGGGATCTCCGGGGAGCTGTTTTTT. It codes for CASSGGTGISGELFF.

The chain uses TRBV6-5 and TRBJ2-1; perhaps TRBD1 as D (5 bases). This CDR3 has 15 residues. Germline loops: CDR1 MNHEY, CDR2 SVGAGI. Trimming left V 6 bases short and J 7 bases short, with 19 bases between. The CDR3 protein is CASRPAGGAPNEQFF. The CDR3, as DNA: TGTGCCAGCAGACCCGCCGGTGGGGCCCCAAATGAGCAGTTCTTC.

This clone was detected only a few times. This rearrangement joins TRBV5-6 to TRBJ1-3; 8 positions match TRBD1. The CDR3 length is 14 residues. V lost 2 bases, J lost 7 bases, and 5 bases stayed unmatched. Germline assignment: CDR1 SGHDT and CDR2 YYEEEE. In DNA, the CDR3 is TGTGCCAGCAGCTTTCAGGGGGCACGGAACACCATATATTTT. Translating it yields CASSFQGARNTIYF. The whole variable domain, filled in from reference TRBV5-6 and TRBJ1-3, reads DAGVTQSPTHLIKTRGQQVTLRCSPKSGHDTVSWYQQALGQGPQFIFQYYEEEERQRGNFPDRFSGHQFPNYSSELNVNALLLGDSALYLCASSFQGARNTIYFGEGSWLTVV.